One and the same sample provided the 24 T cell receptor beta chains below, sequenced in a study of T cells in narcolepsy. Data came from immunoSEQ multiplex PCR; TCRdb stores just in-frame clones and leaves some out. The table has about 36,000 clones, 81% seen once. Specimen: memory (CD45RA-) CD4+ T cells from blood. Every receptor here comes from a human donor in good health.

This chain uses TRBV11-2 with TRBJ1-1; unclear D gene. V was cut by 1 base and J by 3 bases, with 12 bases left in between. There are 15 residues in the CDR3. The germline V gene has CDR1 SGHAT and CDR2 FQNNGV. The CDR3 is CASSLGFGGHTEAFF. The DNA of the CDR3 is TGTGCCAGCAGCTTAGGATTTGGAGGACACACTGAAGCTTTCTTT.

The CDR3 is CASSSTSGSWSDTQYF. CDR3 DNA: TGTGCCAGCAGCTCCACTAGCGGGAGTTGGTCAGATACGCAGTATTTT. The chain recombines TRBV11-3 with TRBJ2-3; 11 positions agree with TRBD2. This CDR3 is built from 16 residues. CDR1 is SGHNT and CDR2 is YENEEA in the germline V gene. With V trimmed by 4 bases and J by 4 bases, 7 bases remained unmatched.

V gene TRBV7-9 combines with J gene TRBJ2-2, with TRBD1 as a possible D gene (6 bases). Germline V gene data show CDR1 as SEHNR and CDR2 as FQNEAQ (reference sequence). V was clipped by 4 bases and J by 1 base, with 13 bases between them. The CDR3 totals 16 residues. The DNA for the CDR3 is TGTGCCAGCAGCTCTTGGGGACAACTGAACACCGGGGAGCTGTTTTTT. Amino acid sequence: CASSSWGQLNTGELFF.

The chain uses TRBV9 and TRBJ2-3; no clear D gene. Between the trimmed V and J ends, which lost 3 bases and 7 bases, there was a span of 9 bases. CDR1 and CDR2 from the germline V gene are SGDLS and YYNGEE. The length of the CDR3 is 12 residues. CDR3 nucleotides: TGTGCCAGCAGCGGGCGAGATTATACGCAGTATTTT. Protein sequence: CASSGRDYTQYF.

The CDR3 sequence: CASTGGYGYTF. The CDR3, as DNA: TGTGCCAGCACAGGGGGCTATGGCTACACCTTC. This sequence joins TRBV6-5 and TRBJ1-2; 7 bases are a match to TRBD1. J was trimmed by 4 bases and V by 7 bases; bases with no gene match: 0. CDR1 is MNHEY, CDR2 SVGAGI, per germline. The CDR3 runs 11 residues.

The chain is built from TRBV30 and TRBJ1-1; weak D call: TRBD1 (5 bases). Germline-derived CDR1 and CDR2 are GTSNPN and SVGIG (reference sequence). Trimming shortened V by 4 bases and J by 0 bases, and 12 bases separated the two germline ends. CDR3 length: 14 residues. The CDR3 DNA follows: TGTGCCTGGAACCCAGGGAGTTTGAACACTGAAGCTTTCTTT. Amino acid sequence: CAWNPGSLNTEAFF. Combining the CDR3 with reference TRBV30 and TRBJ1-1 gives the whole variable domain SQTIHQWPATLVQPVGSPLSLECTVEGTSNPNLYWYRQAAGRGLQLLFYSVGIGQISSEVPQNLSASRPQDRQFILSSKKLLLSDSGFYLCAWNPGSLNTEAFFGQGTRLTVV.

V and J are TRBV11-3 and TRBJ2-5, with 8 positions matching TRBD2. V was pared by 5 bases and J by 3 bases, with 2 bases of the junction left unmatched. Germline V CDR1 and CDR2: SGHNT, YENEEA. The length of the CDR3 is 13 residues. This chain's CDR3 is CASSVSGKETQYF. For the CDR3, the DNA is TGTGCCAGCAGCGTTAGCGGGAAAGAGACCCAGTACTTC.

The CDR3 here is CASSSPGARKETQYF. Written as DNA, the CDR3 is TGTGCCAGCAGCTCGCCCGGGGCGCGCAAAGAGACCCAGTACTTC. V is TRBV5-4 and J is TRBJ2-5; D is tentatively TRBD1 or TRBD2 (5 bases each). Between the trimmed V and J ends, which lost 3 bases and 3 bases, there was a span of 15 bases. The CDR3 spans 15 residues. The V gene's germline CDR1 is SGHNT and CDR2 YYREEE (reference sequence).

The rearrangement joins TRBV5-1 to TRBJ2-7; 10 bases line up with TRBD1. CDR3 size: 13 residues. Germline V lookup: CDR1 SGHRS, CDR2 YFSETQ. Trimming cost V 6 bases and J 4 bases; bases outside gene matches: 4. CDR3 protein: CASTGTGDYEQYF. CDR3 in DNA: TGCGCCAGCACCGGGACAGGGGATTACGAGCAGTACTTC. Combining the CDR3 with reference TRBV5-1 and TRBJ2-7 gives the whole variable domain KAGVTQTPRYLIKTRGQQVTLSCSPISGHRSVSWYQQTPGQGLQFLFEYFSETQRNKGNFPGRFSGRQFSNSRSEMNVSTLELGDSALYLCASTGTGDYEQYFGPGTRLTVT.

The V and J genes are TRBV19 and TRBJ1-1; D gene unclear. Germline lookup yields CDR1 LNHDA and CDR2 SQIVND (reference sequence). The V end lost 6 bases, the J end lost 0 bases, and 11 bases lay between the germline ends. This CDR3 comprises 14 residues. CDR3 sequence reads: CASRTSRMNTEAFF. The CDR3 coding sequence is TGTGCCAGTAGAACCAGCCGTATGAACACTGAAGCTTTCTTT.

This clone has a handful of counts. For the CDR3, the DNA is TGTGCCAGCAGGCCGGGACAAACTAATGAAAAACTGTTTTTT. As protein: CASRPGQTNEKLFF. This chain uses TRBV2 with TRBJ1-4; a possible D gene is TRBD1 (6 bases). This CDR3 has 14 residues. V gave up 6 bases and J gave up 1 base, with 9 bases separating them. CDR1 and CDR2 (germline): SNHLY, FYNNEI. Looking up the rest from reference TRBV2 and TRBJ1-4 gives the full variable domain: EPEVTQTPSHQVTQMGQEVILRCVPISNHLYFYWYRQILGQKVEFLVSFYNNEISEKSEIFDDQFSVERPDGSNFTLKIRSTKLEDSAMYFCASRPGQTNEKLFFGSGTQLSVL.

This clone was detected a few times. The chain uses TRBV2 and TRBJ1-1, with TRBD1 as a possible D gene (6 bases). V lost 3 bases to trimming and J lost 13 bases, with 15 bases between them. Germline V gives CDR1 SNHLY, CDR2 FYNNEI. This CDR3 is 12 amino acids long. The CDR3 spells CASSDLGATDFF. The CDR3 DNA is TGTGCCAGCAGTGACCTGGGGGCAACCGATTTCTTT.

The chain couples TRBV2 to TRBJ2-5; TRBD2 matches 8 bases. The J segment lost 7 bases and the V segment lost 0 bases, leaving 7 bases of the junction unmatched. This CDR3 is built from 15 residues. Germline V CDR1 and CDR2: SNHLY, FYNNEI. CDR3: CASSEAGTSVRTQYF. CDR3 bases: TGTGCCAGCAGTGAAGCTGGGACTAGTGTTAGGACCCAGTACTTC. The whole variable domain, filled in from reference TRBV2 and TRBJ2-5, reads EPEVTQTPSHQVTQMGQEVILRCVPISNHLYFYWYRQILGQKVEFLVSFYNNEISEKSEIFDDQFSVERPDGSNFTLKIRSTKLEDSAMYFCASSEAGTSVRTQYFGPGTRLLVL.

This clone came up a few times. CDR3 DNA sequence: TGTGCCAGCAGCTTAGAAACGGGGGCTGCAGGAAACACCATATATTTT. Its translation is CASSLETGAAGNTIYF. The chain combines TRBV7-8 with TRBJ1-3; D perhaps matches TRBD1 (6 bases). Germline loops: CDR1 SGHVS, CDR2 FQNEAQ. The V gene lost 1 base and the J gene lost 4 bases, with 14 bases spanning the gap. The CDR3 sequence is 16 residues long. The full variable domain, with the rest looked up from reference TRBV7-8 and TRBJ1-3, is GAGVSQSPRYKVAKRGQDVALRCDPISGHVSLFWYQQALGQGPEFLTYFQNEAQLDKSGLPSDRFFAERPEGSVSTLKIQRTQQEDSAVYLCASSLETGAAGNTIYFGEGSWLTVV.

The genes are TRBV5-4 and TRBJ1-2; D not resolved. The CDR3 has 14 residues. CDR1 and CDR2 from the germline V gene are SGHNT and YYREEE (reference sequence). The ends were cut back, 1 base at V and 3 bases at J, with 10 bases in the middle. The DNA for the CDR3 is TGTGCCAGCAGCTTGCCTAACAGTTACTATGGCTACACCTTC. This encodes CASSLPNSYYGYTF.

About this clone: At one end, the junction sequence differs from germline, possibly due to a read error. V is TRBV11-3 and J is TRBJ1-1; no definite D call. This CDR3 region has 14 residues. Germline V gene sequence: CDR1 SGHNT, CDR2 YENEEA. The CDR3 DNA sequence: TGTGCCAGCAGCTTAGTAATGAGCACAGCCGAAGCCTTCTTT. This encodes CASSLVMSTAEAFF.

The J gene is TRBJ2-5, the V gene TRBV7-6, with 8 nucleotides matching TRBD2. The V gene end was trimmed by 1 base and the J gene end by 5 bases; junction bases not matched to a gene: 6. CDR3 length equals 15 residues. Germline-derived CDR1 and CDR2 are SGHVS and FNYEAQ. The CDR3 region is CASSLGAGVGETQYF. The CDR3 region has the DNA TGTGCCAGCAGCTTAGGAGCGGGAGTAGGGGAGACCCAGTACTTC. Combining the CDR3 with reference TRBV7-6 and TRBJ2-5 gives the whole variable domain GAGVSQSPRYKVTKRGQDVALRCDPISGHVSLYWYRQALGQGPEFLTYFNYEAQQDKSGLPNDRFSAERPEGSISTLTIQRTEQRDSAMYRCASSLGAGVGETQYFGPGTRLLVL.

The chain has TRBV29-1 and TRBJ2-7; D unclear. V was trimmed by 4 bases and J by 2 bases, leaving 9 bases between them. CDR1 and CDR2 from the germline V gene are SQVTM and ANQGSEA. This CDR3 has 12 residues. CDR3 residues: CSVAPTTYEQYF. The DNA for the CDR3 is TGCAGCGTTGCCCCGACCACCTACGAGCAGTACTTC.

This rearrangement joins TRBV29-1 to TRBJ2-7; 14 nucleotides match TRBD2. The CDR3 is made up of 17 amino acids. The germline V gene encodes CDR1 SQVTM and CDR2 ANQGSEA. The trim removed 4 bases at V and 3 bases at J, leaving 11 bases unmatched. As DNA, the CDR3 is TGCAGCGTTGCGGGACTAGCGGGAGTTGGAATCAACTACGAGCAGTACTTC. It is translated as CSVAGLAGVGINYEQYF.

In regard to this clone: One end of the junction varies from germline; a read error may be responsible. The chain employs TRBV13 and TRBJ2-7; D unclear. The CDR3 consists of 13 residues. Germline CDR1 is PRHDT and CDR2 is FYEKMQ (reference sequence). CDR3 in amino acids: CVSSFYSSYEQYF. The CDR3 nucleotides read TGTGTCAGCAGCTTCTATAGCTCCTACGAGCAGTACTTC.

Concerning this clone: Sequence at one end of the junction differs from germline and may be a read error. The chain uses TRBV10-3 and TRBJ2-7; a possible D gene is TRBD1 (6 bases). This CDR3 spans 14 amino acids. Germline assignment: CDR1 ENHRY and CDR2 SYGVKD. The CDR3 is CAISESQGQPQPLF. CDR3 in DNA: TGTGCCATCAGTGAGTCGCAGGGGCAACCCCAACCTTTATTC.

The chain uses TRBV6-5 and TRBJ1-1; a weak D match, TRBD1 (6 bases). Germline CDR1 reads MNHEY; CDR2 reads SVGAGI. The CDR3 is 12 residues long. The V end was cut by 5 bases, the J end by 7 bases, with 11 bases between. CDR3 amino acids: CASSDNRDEAFF. CDR3 nucleotides: TGTGCCAGCAGTGATAACAGGGATGAAGCTTTCTTT.

This clone was counted a single time. The rearrangement uses TRBV2 and TRBJ2-7; D tentatively reads TRBD1 or TRBD2 (5 bases each). Between the trimmed V and J ends, which lost 6 bases and 2 bases, there was a span of 14 bases. The germline V gene encodes CDR1 SNHLY and CDR2 FYNNEI. There are 14 residues in the CDR3. The CDR3 loop is CASRPGARTYEQYF. CDR3 in DNA: TGTGCCAGCAGGCCCGGGGCGAGAACCTACGAGCAGTACTTC.

The rearrangement uses TRBV10-3 and TRBJ2-3; 11 bases agree with TRBD1. The CDR3 runs to 14 residues. After removal of 7 bases from V and 4 bases from J, the junction contained 4 bases not matched to a gene. In germline, CDR1 is ENHRY, CDR2 SYGVKD. CDR3 nucleotide sequence: TGTGCCATCACCCCGGGACAGGGGGCAGATACGCAGTATTTT. Its protein product is CAITPGQGADTQYF.